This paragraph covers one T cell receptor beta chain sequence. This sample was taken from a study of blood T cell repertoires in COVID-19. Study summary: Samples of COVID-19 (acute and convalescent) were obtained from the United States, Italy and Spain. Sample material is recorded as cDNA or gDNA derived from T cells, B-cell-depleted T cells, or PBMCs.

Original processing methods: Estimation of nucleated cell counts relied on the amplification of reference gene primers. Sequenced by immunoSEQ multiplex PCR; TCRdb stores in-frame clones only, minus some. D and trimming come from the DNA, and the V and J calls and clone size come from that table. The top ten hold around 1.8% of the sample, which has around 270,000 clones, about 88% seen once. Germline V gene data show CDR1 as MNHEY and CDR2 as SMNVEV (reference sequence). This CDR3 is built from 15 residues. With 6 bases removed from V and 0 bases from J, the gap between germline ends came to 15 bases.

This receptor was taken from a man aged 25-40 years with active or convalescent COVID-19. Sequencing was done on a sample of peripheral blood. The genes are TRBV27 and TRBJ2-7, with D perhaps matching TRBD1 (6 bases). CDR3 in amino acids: CASRLNRATSYEQYF. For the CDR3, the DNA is TGTGCCAGCAGATTAAACAGGGCTACCTCCTACGAGCAGTACTTC.